This TCR beta chain was sequenced in a study of beta chain features in type 1 diabetes. Findings of the study overall: Healthy donors had naive, central memory and Treg TCRB repertoires that appeared less similar than those seen among patients.

V was clipped by 7 bases and J by 1 base; unmatched bases: 6. The CDR3 runs to 15 residues. Germline CDR1 is SNHLY and CDR2 is FYNNEI. The investigators reverse transcribed all of the isolated RNA, so they sequenced expressed TCRB transcripts. The repertoire was sequenced with immunoSEQ multiplex PCR; TCRdb's copy has only in-frame clones and lacks some. The sample records approximately 200,000 clones, over 8.5% being singletons. This clone has a handful of counts. Its antigen remains unidentified. One heparinised blood draw averaging around 100 mL was given by each donor. The source of this sequence is a woman aged 18-30 years in good health. Sequencing used naive CD4+ T cells from blood. The gene calls are TRBV2 and TRBJ2-5; TRBD2 matches at 10 bases. CDR3 sequence reads: CASKAGGLSQETQYF. CDR3 sequence (DNA): TGTGCCAGCAAAGCGGGAGGGTTGTCCCAAGAGACCCAGTACTTC.